This T cell receptor beta chain was recovered during a study of breast tumors, draining lymph nodes, adjacent tissues. V was clipped by 5 bases and J by 9 bases; unmatched bases: 3. This CDR3 region has 14 residues. CDR1 is KGHSH and CDR2 is LQKENI in the germline V gene. As concerns this clonotype: The antigen is undetermined.

Samples came from axillary lymph nodes draining the breast cancer. Study-level results: Compared with lymph nodes, tumors were less diverse; compared with nontumor tissue, more.

TCRdb reprocessed the multiplex PCR reads with MiXCR, giving one entry per CDR3 protein. This repertoire shows roughly 80,000 distinct CDR3 sequences, approximately 20% found once; its top ten account for around 2.5%. The source material was axillary lymph node tissue. The chain combines TRBV18 with TRBJ2-1; 14 nucleotides align to TRBD2. The receptor's source is a female donor with breast cancer. Some clones in this sample may be carry-over from other donors' samples. The CDR3 protein is CASSATSGGAEQFF. The DNA for the CDR3 is TGTGCCAGCTCAGCGACTAGCGGGGGGGCTGAGCAGTTCTTC.